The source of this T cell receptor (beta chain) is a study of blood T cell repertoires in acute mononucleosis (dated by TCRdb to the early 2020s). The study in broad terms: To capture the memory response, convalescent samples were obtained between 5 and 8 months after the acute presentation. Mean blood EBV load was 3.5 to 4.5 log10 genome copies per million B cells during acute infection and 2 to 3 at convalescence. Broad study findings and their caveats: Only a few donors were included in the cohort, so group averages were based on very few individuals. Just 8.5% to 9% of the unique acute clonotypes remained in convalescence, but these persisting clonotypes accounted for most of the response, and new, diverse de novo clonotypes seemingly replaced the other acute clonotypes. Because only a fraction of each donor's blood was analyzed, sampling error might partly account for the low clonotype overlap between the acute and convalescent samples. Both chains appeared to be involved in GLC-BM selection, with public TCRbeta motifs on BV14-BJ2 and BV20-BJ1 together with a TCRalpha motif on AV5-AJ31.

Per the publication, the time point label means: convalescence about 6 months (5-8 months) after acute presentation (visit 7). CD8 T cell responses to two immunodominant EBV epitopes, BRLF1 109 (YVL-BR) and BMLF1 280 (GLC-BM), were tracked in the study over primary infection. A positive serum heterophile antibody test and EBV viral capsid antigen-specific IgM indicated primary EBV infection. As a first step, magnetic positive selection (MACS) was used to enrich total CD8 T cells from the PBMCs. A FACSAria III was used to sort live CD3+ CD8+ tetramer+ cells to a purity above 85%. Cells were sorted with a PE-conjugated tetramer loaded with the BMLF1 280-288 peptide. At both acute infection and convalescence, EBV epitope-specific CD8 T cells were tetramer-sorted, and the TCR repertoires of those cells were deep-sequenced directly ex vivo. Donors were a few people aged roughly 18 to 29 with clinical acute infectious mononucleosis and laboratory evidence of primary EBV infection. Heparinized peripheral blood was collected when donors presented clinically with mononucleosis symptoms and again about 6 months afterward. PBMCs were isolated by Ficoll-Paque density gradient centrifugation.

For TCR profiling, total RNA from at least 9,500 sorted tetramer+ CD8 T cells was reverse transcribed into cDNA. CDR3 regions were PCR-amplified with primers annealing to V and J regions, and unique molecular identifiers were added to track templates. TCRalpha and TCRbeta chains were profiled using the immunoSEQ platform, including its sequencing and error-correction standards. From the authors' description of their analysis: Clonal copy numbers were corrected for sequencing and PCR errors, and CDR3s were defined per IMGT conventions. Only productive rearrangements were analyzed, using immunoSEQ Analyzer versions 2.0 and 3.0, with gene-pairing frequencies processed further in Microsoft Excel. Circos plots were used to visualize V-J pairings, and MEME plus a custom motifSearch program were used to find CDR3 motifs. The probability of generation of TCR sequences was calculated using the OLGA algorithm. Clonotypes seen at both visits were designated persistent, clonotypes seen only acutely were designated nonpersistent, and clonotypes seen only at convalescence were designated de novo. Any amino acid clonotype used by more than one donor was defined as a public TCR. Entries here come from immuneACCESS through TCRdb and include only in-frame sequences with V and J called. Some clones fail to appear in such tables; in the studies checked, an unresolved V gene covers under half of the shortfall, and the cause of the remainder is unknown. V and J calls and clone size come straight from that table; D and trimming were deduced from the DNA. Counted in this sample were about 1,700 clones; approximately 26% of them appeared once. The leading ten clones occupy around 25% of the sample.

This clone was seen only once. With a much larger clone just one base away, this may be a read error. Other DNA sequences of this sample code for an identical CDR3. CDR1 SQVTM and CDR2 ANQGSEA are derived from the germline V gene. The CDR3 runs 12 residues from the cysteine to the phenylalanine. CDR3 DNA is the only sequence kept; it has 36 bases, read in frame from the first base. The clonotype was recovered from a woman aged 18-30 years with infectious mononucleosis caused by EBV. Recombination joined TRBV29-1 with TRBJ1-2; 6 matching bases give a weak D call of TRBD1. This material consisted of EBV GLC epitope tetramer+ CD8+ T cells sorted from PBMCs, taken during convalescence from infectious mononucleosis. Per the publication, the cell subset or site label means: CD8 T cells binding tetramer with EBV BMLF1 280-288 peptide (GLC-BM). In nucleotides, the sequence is TGCCGCGTTTATGGGGTGGGGGCTGGGGACACCTTC. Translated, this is CRVYGVGAGDTF.